One and the same sample provided the 16 T cell receptor beta chains below, sequenced in a study of CD8+ T cells in alopecia areata. The treatment here: oral pan-JAK inhibitor, 5-10 mg twice daily. cDNA serving as the sequencing template came from extracted, reverse transcribed RNA. Produced via immunoSEQ multiplex PCR; TCRdb's table is partial and in-frame only. Among 190,000 or so clones listed, about 60% were seen once. The material sequenced was CD8+ T cells sorted from blood, taken at week 24, from a patient treated with tofacitinib. The receptors here all came from a human donor with alopecia areata.

Written as DNA, the CDR3 is TGCGCCAGCACCTACAACGCCGGGGAGCTGTTTTTT. It specifies CASTYNAGELFF. The chain combines TRBV5-1 with TRBJ2-2; D is unclear. V was shortened by 6 bases and J by 6 bases, with 9 bases between the two germline ends. Per the germline V gene, CDR1 is SGHRS and CDR2 is YFSETQ. The CDR3 loop spans 12 amino acids.

The rearrangement uses TRBV12-5 and TRBJ1-3; TRBD1 is a possible D gene (5 bases). Germline values: CDR1 LGHNT, CDR2 FRNRAP. V lost 9 bases to trimming and J lost 4 bases, with 19 bases between them. The CDR3 has 15 residues. CDR3 bases: TGTGCTAGCTCGATTTCCGGGGCGCGGGGAAACACCATATATTTT. Protein sequence: CASSISGARGNTIYF.

This chain links TRBV27 with TRBJ1-1; D remains unclear. Trimming left V 7 bases short and J 8 bases short, with 17 bases between. This CDR3 spans 13 amino acids. Germline values: CDR1 MNHEY, CDR2 SMNVEV (reference sequence). The CDR3 is CASTTRVGGEAFF. DNA for the CDR3: TGTGCCAGCACCACTAGGGTCGGAGGAGAAGCTTTCTTT.

The gene calls are TRBV4-2 and TRBJ2-1; tentative D call: TRBD2 (5 bases). V was clipped by 1 base and J by 10 bases, with 8 bases between them. Per germline, CDR1 LGHNA and CDR2 YNFKEQ. The CDR3 is 12 residues long. CDR3 DNA: TGTGCCAGCAGCCAAGGCCCGGGGGAGCAGTTCTTC. Its protein product is CASSQGPGEQFF.

The chain combines TRBV7-9 with TRBJ1-1; TRBD1 might be the D (5 bases). V was pared by 5 bases and J by 1 base, with 14 bases between. Germline assignment: CDR1 SEHNR and CDR2 FQNEAQ (reference sequence). The CDR3 length is 15 residues. CDR3 region: CASSPRTTGNTEAFF. In DNA form, the CDR3 reads TGTGCCAGCAGCCCAAGAACCACAGGGAACACTGAAGCTTTCTTT.

The chain is built from TRBV29-1 and TRBJ2-7; D is ambiguous. V was cut by 4 bases and J by 2 bases, with 12 bases left in between. Germline V lookup: CDR1 SQVTM, CDR2 ANQGSEA. The CDR3 is 13 residues long. CDR3 sequence reads: CSVVSILPYEQYF. For the CDR3, the DNA is TGCAGCGTTGTTTCGATCCTGCCCTACGAGCAGTACTTC.

The rearrangement links TRBV18 to TRBJ2-1; no clear D. Germline CDR1 and CDR2: KGHSH and LQKENI. CDR3 length: 14 residues. V shed 2 bases and J shed 4 bases, with 9 bases lying between them. The CDR3 DNA sequence: TGTGCCAGCTCACCATGGAGTTCGTACAATGAGCAGTTCTTC. This encodes CASSPWSSYNEQFF.

There are a few counts of this clone. The chain couples TRBV25-1 to TRBJ2-3; no definite D call. Trimming removed 5 bases from V and 1 base from J, with 7 bases in between. Germline CDR1 reads MGHDK; CDR2 reads SYGVNS. The CDR3 spans 13 residues. CDR3 in DNA: TGTGCCAGCAGTTTTTCCCGCACAGATACGCAGTATTTT. This codes for CASSFSRTDTQYF. Looking up the rest from reference TRBV25-1 and TRBJ2-3 gives the full variable domain: EADIYQTPRYLVIGTGKKITLECSQTMGHDKMYWYQQDPGMELHLIHYSYGVNSTEKGDLSSESTVSRIRTEHFPLTLESARPSHTSQYLCASSFSRTDTQYFGPGTRLTVL.

In this sample, this clone turned up a few times. The rearrangement links TRBV7-9 to TRBJ2-1; 9 nucleotides align to TRBD2. The V gene's germline CDR1 is SEHNR and CDR2 FQNEAQ (reference sequence). V lost 7 bases to trimming and J lost 4 bases; unmatched junction nucleotides: 8. This CDR3 is built from 15 residues. The DNA of the CDR3 is TGTGCCAGCACCGAGCGACTAGCGGTGTACAATGAGCAGTTCTTC. The encoded protein is CASTERLAVYNEQFF.

The V gene is TRBV4-1, the J gene TRBJ1-4; unclear D gene. Germline values: CDR1 MGHRA, CDR2 YSYEKL. This CDR3 contains 16 residues. Trimming took 5 bases from V and 1 from J, leaving 14 bases between them. CDR3 nucleotide sequence: TGCGCCAGCAGCTTCCGGGCCTTCGGAACTAATGAAAAACTGTTTTTT. It specifies CASSFRAFGTNEKLFF.

This clone was observed once. The chain employs TRBV30 and TRBJ2-7; TRBD1 agrees at 7 bases. V lost 4 bases and J lost 5; bases outside the gene matches: 14. The germline V gene has CDR1 GTSNPN and CDR2 SVGIG (reference sequence). CDR3 length: 15 amino acids. CDR3: CAWTHGAGGRHEQYF. The CDR3 DNA sequence: TGTGCCTGGACCCACGGGGCAGGGGGTCGTCACGAGCAGTACTTC.

This clone was observed a handful of times. The chain is built from TRBV7-8 and TRBJ2-3; D is perhaps TRBD1 (5 bases). CDR1 and CDR2 (germline): SGHVS, FQNEAQ. The V end lost 4 bases, the J end lost 6 bases, and 8 bases lay between the germline ends. The CDR3 totals 12 residues. CDR3 nucleotide sequence: TGTGCCAGCAGCTCAAGGGGTGATACGCAGTATTTT. As protein: CASSSRGDTQYF.

This chain uses TRBV11-2 with TRBJ2-7; D is perhaps TRBD2 (5 bases). The CDR3 has 13 amino acids. V lost 0 bases to trimming and J lost 7 bases, with 10 bases between them. Germline loops: CDR1 SGHAT, CDR2 FQNNGV. In DNA, the CDR3 is TGTGCCAGCAGCTTAGAGGTGTCGGGGGAGCAGTACTTC. It is translated as CASSLEVSGEQYF. Using reference TRBV11-2 and TRBJ2-7 for the parts outside the CDR3, the full variable domain is EAGVAQSPRYKIIEKRQSVAFWCNPISGHATLYWYQQILGQGPKLLIQFQNNGVVDDSQLPKDRFSAERLKGVDSTLKIQPAKLEDSAVYLCASSLEVSGEQYFGPGTRLTVT.

This clone came up a few times. This rearrangement joins TRBV30 to TRBJ2-1; no clear D gene. The ends were cut back, 1 base at V and 0 bases at J, with 7 bases in the middle. The germline gives CDR1 GTSNPN, CDR2 SVGIG (reference sequence). This CDR3 is built from 14 residues. The CDR3, as DNA: TGTGCCTGGAGTGCCGAGAGCTCCTACAATGAGCAGTTCTTC. Amino acid sequence: CAWSAESSYNEQFF.

This clone was seen a handful of times. The chain carries TRBV7-9 and TRBJ2-5; TRBD1 is a possible D gene (6 bases). V was cut by 5 bases and J by 1 base, with 11 bases left in between. Germline CDR1 and CDR2: SEHNR and FQNEAQ (reference sequence). This CDR3 region has 14 residues. The CDR3 here is CASSQDSFQETQYF. The CDR3 DNA reads TGTGCCAGCAGCCAGGACAGTTTCCAAGAGACCCAGTACTTC. Looking up the rest from reference TRBV7-9 and TRBJ2-5 gives the full variable domain: DTGVSQNPRHKITKRGQNVTFRCDPISEHNRLYWYRQTLGQGPEFLTYFQNEAQLEKSRLLSDRFSAERPKGSFSTLEIQRTEQGDSAMYLCASSQDSFQETQYFGPGTRLLVL.

This sequence joins TRBV6-5 and TRBJ2-7; D is perhaps TRBD1 (6 bases). Trimming removed 5 bases at V and 2 bases at J, with 16 bases between. This CDR3 region has 15 residues. Per germline, CDR1 MNHEY and CDR2 SVGAGI. CDR3: CASSPTGGRPYEQYF. Here the CDR3 DNA reads TGTGCCAGCAGTCCGACAGGCGGCCGACCCTACGAGCAGTACTTC.